A single sample is the source of the 2 T cell receptor beta chains below, sequenced in a study of cytomegalovirus exposure and HLA in healthy donors. PCR used 60 Vbeta primers and 13 Jbeta primers. Method: immunoSEQ multiplex PCR; TCRdb's copy keeps in-frame clones and lacks some. The sample yields some 200,000 clones, less than 85% seen once. Sequencing was done on a sample of PBMCs. These receptors were collected from a man younger than 30 in good health and CMV-seronegative.

This chain connects TRBV7-9 to TRBJ1-1; D not certain. The germline V gene encodes CDR1 SEHNR and CDR2 FQNEAQ (reference sequence). V was pared by 2 bases and J by 1 base, with 11 bases between. The CDR3 has 15 residues. In DNA form, the CDR3 reads TGTGCCAGCAGCTTATTGGGGAGCTCGAACACTGAAGCTTTCTTT. This sequence encodes CASSLLGSSNTEAFF. Full variable domain (outside the CDR3, taken from reference TRBV7-9 and TRBJ1-1): DTGVSQNPRHKITKRGQNVTFRCDPISEHNRLYWYRQTLGQGPEFLTYFQNEAQLEKSRLLSDRFSAERPKGSFSTLEIQRTEQGDSAMYLCASSLLGSSNTEAFFGQGTRLTVV.

This clone was observed a single time. The chain recombines TRBV5-1 with TRBJ1-3; weak D call: TRBD1 (6 bases). V was shortened by 0 bases and J by 3 bases, with 31 bases between the two germline ends. There are 22 residues in the CDR3. CDR1 is SGHRS, CDR2 YFSETQ, per germline. CDR3 sequence (DNA): TGCGCCAGCAGCTTGGTTGGGACATCGCTTTTTAGAAAGGGGGATAGTGGAAACACCATATATTTT. Amino acids: CASSLVGTSLFRKGDSGNTIYF.